Listed here are 13 T cell receptor beta chains from one sample, sequenced in a study of post-analysis software for immune sequencing data. The study, taken as a whole, reports: TRBV segments more frequent in patients than in controls numbered several and included TRBV5-6, TRBV5-1 and TRBV20-1.

TCR beta cDNA libraries included unique molecular identifiers. TCRdb used MiXCR to reprocess the PCR reads, holding one entry per CDR3 protein. Counted here are around 700,000 distinct CDR3 sequences, about 60% occurring once; the ten biggest clones make up about 11%. For these receptors, no antigen is known. Material: blood. These receptors all stem from a girl aged 2-10 years with multiple sclerosis.

This clonotype was observed a few times. V usage is TRBV29-1 and J usage is TRBJ2-1; no firm D call. This CDR3 has 14 amino acids. Germline V gives CDR1 SQVTM, CDR2 ANQGSEA. V was trimmed by 4 bases and J by 0 bases, leaving 10 bases between them. The CDR3 reads CSVVGQSSYNEQFF. The CDR3 nucleotides read TGCAGCGTTGTGGGTCAGAGCTCCTACAATGAGCAGTTCTTC.

This clonotype was seen a handful of times. This rearrangement joins TRBV20-1 to TRBJ2-7; 8 bases fit TRBD1. There are 12 residues in the CDR3. Trimming removed 3 bases from V and 5 bases from J; junction bases left unmatched: 3. Germline loops: CDR1 DFQATT, CDR2 SNEGSKA (reference sequence). The CDR3 DNA follows: TGCAGTGCTAGCGGACAGGGCCACGAGCAGTACTTC. This gives the protein CSASGQGHEQYF.

The chain has TRBV14 and TRBJ2-2, with TRBD1 matching over 9 bases. J lost 2 bases, V lost 3 bases, and 19 bases had no gene match. There are 21 residues in the CDR3. CDR1 and CDR2 from the germline V gene are SGHDN and FVKESK. DNA for the CDR3: TGTGCCAGCAGCCATGATCGAGGGACAGGGACACTTCGACCTAACACCGGGGAGCTGTTTTTT. Amino acid sequence: CASSHDRGTGTLRPNTGELFF. The full variable domain, in which reference TRBV14 and TRBJ2-2 provide the parts outside the CDR3, is EAGVTQFPSHSVIEKGQTVTLRCDPISGHDNLYWYRRVMGKEIKFLLHFVKESKQDESGMPNNRFLAERTGGTYSTLKVQPAELEDSGVYFCASSHDRGTGTLRPNTGELFFGEGSRLTVL.

Comment on this clonotype: No conserved phenylalanine or tryptophan is present at the end of the CDR3, so a read error is the likely explanation. This chain uses TRBV12-3 or TRBV12-4 with TRBJ2-3; no clear D. The CDR3 is 13 amino acids. With 7 bases removed from V and 2 bases from J, the gap between germline ends came to 10 bases. CDR3 DNA: TGTGCCAGCAACTTACTGACCACAGATACGCAGTATTCT. Its translation is CASNLLTTDTQYS.

The J gene is TRBJ2-5, the V gene TRBV29-1, with 7 bases aligning to TRBD1. V shed 6 bases and J 4 bases; nucleotides not matched to a gene: 14. The CDR3 runs 15 residues. Per the germline V gene, CDR1 is SQVTM and CDR2 is ANQGSEA. The CDR3 region has the DNA TGCAGCGTCGTCACCCCCGGGGACAGCTCAGAGACCCAGTACTTC. Its protein product is CSVVTPGDSSETQYF.

V is TRBV20-1 and J is TRBJ2-5; D unclear. This CDR3 comprises 14 residues. The V end lost 0 bases, the J end lost 1 base, and 9 bases lay between the germline ends. CDR1 and CDR2 from the germline V gene are DFQATT and SNEGSKA (reference sequence). CDR3 nucleotides: TGCAGTGCTAGAGATCTAGTCCCCCAAGAGACCCAGTACTTC. Translating it yields CSARDLVPQETQYF.

This clonotype was seen once. The CDR3 bases are TGTGCCAGCAGTCAACTAGCGGGAATGAATAACATTCAGTACTTC. As protein: CASSQLAGMNNIQYF. The rearrangement joins TRBV6-1 to TRBJ2-4, with 10 nucleotides matching TRBD2. The germline CDR1 and CDR2 sequences are MNHNS and SASEGT. The V and J ends lost 5 bases and 7 bases, in that order; junction bases with no gene match: 8. There are 15 residues in the CDR3.

V is TRBV6-1 and J is TRBJ2-7; 9 bases are a match to TRBD1. This CDR3 is built from 14 residues. V lost 6 bases to trimming and J lost 6 bases; unmatched junction nucleotides: 9. The germline gives CDR1 MNHNS, CDR2 SASEGT. The CDR3 is CASSGTGRVGEQYF. DNA of the CDR3: TGTGCCAGCAGCGGGACAGGGAGGGTTGGCGAGCAGTACTTC.

This chain links TRBV9 with TRBJ2-7, with 9 bases lining up with TRBD2. The J call may not be correct, given that the DNA end is closer to TRBJ2-4. Germline V gene lookup returns CDR1 SGDLS and CDR2 YYNGEE. The CDR3 consists of 13 residues. CDR3 sequence reads: CASSVVLAGIQYF. The CDR3 nucleotides are TGTGCCAGCAGCGTAGTACTAGCGGGCATTCAGTACTTC.

The chain is built from TRBV27 and TRBJ2-3; D possibly matches TRBD1 or TRBD2 (5 bases each). V lost 5 bases to trimming and J lost 6 bases, with 15 bases between them. The CDR3 has 14 amino acids. Germline V gene data show CDR1 as MNHEY and CDR2 as SMNVEV (reference sequence). The CDR3 bases are TGTGCCAGCAGTCCCTACAGCGAGGGGGATACGCAGTATTTT. Translated: CASSPYSEGDTQYF.

The V and J genes are TRBV12-3 or TRBV12-4 and TRBJ2-3; 11 bases map to TRBD2. The CDR3 has 14 residues. The trim removed 7 bases at V and 6 bases at J, leaving 6 bases unmatched. CDR3 DNA: TGTGCCAGCACTCTACTAGCGGGGGCGGATACGCAGTATTTT. It translates to CASTLLAGADTQYF.

The chain recombines TRBV3-1 with TRBJ2-3; D is undetermined. Trimming left V 4 bases short and J 1 base short, with 12 bases between. The CDR3 sequence is 15 residues long. Germline assignment: CDR1 LGHDT and CDR2 YNNKEL (reference sequence). CDR3 protein: CASSRSPWGTDTQYF. The CDR3 bases are TGTGCCAGCAGCCGCTCCCCTTGGGGCACAGATACGCAGTATTTT.

The rearrangement links TRBV6-5 to TRBJ2-1; 7 nucleotides line up with TRBD2. The junction had 15 bases not matched to a gene; V was cut back by 8 bases and J by 8 bases. CDR1 is MNHEY and CDR2 is SVGAGI in the germline V gene. There are 15 residues in the CDR3. Here the CDR3 reads CASLRMAGVTDEQFF. The DNA for the CDR3 is TGTGCCAGCTTAAGGATGGCGGGAGTAACAGATGAGCAGTTCTTC.